The 18 T cell receptor beta chains in this list originate from one sample, sequenced in a study of cytomegalovirus exposure and HLA in healthy donors. The PCR had 60 Vbeta and 13 Jbeta primers. The repertoire was sequenced with immunoSEQ multiplex PCR; TCRdb's copy has only in-frame clones and lacks some. This table holds 220,000 or so clones, around four fifths found once. Sequences were obtained from PBMCs. The origin of the receptors is a man aged 45 to 65 in good health and CMV-seronegative.

This rearrangement joins TRBV10-2 to TRBJ1-2, with 7 nucleotides matching TRBD1. The CDR3 is made up of 15 amino acids. The germline CDR1 and CDR2 sequences are WSHSY and SAAADI. Losses at the gene ends were 8 bases for V and 4 bases for J; bases not matched to a gene: 13. The CDR3 is CASLSVAGGAYGYTF. The CDR3 DNA reads TGCGCCAGCCTTTCAGTGGCAGGGGGTGCCTATGGCTACACCTTC.

A single count supports this clone. This chain joins TRBV2 and TRBJ2-1; 11 nucleotides line up with TRBD2. Germline CDR1 is SNHLY and CDR2 is FYNNEI. The trim removed 7 bases at V and 5 bases at J, leaving 4 bases unmatched. The length of the CDR3 is 14 residues. CDR3 sequence (DNA): TGTGCCAGCATTGGGACTAGCGGCCACAATGAGCAGTTCTTC. This translates into CASIGTSGHNEQFF. Filled out from reference TRBV2 and TRBJ2-1, the complete variable domain reads EPEVTQTPSHQVTQMGQEVILRCVPISNHLYFYWYRQILGQKVEFLVSFYNNEISEKSEIFDDQFSVERPDGSNFTLKIRSTKLEDSAMYFCASIGTSGHNEQFFGPGTRLTVL.

The V call is TRBV12-5, the J call TRBJ2-5; D unresolved. Germline V gene lookup returns CDR1 LGHNT and CDR2 FRNRAP. The germline V and J ends were trimmed by 5 bases and 2 bases, with 9 bases remaining between them. There are 13 residues in the CDR3. The CDR3: CASGRVNQETQYF. CDR3 nucleotides: TGTGCTAGTGGTCGGGTAAATCAAGAGACCCAGTACTTC.

The chain joins TRBV27 to TRBJ2-7; 14 bases align to TRBD2. The CDR3 spans 14 residues. Germline V gene sequence: CDR1 MNHEY, CDR2 SMNVEV (reference sequence). V trimming: 4 bases; J trimming: 5 bases; junction bases outside the gene matches: 1. The CDR3 loop reads CASSSGLAGDEQYF. CDR3 DNA: TGTGCCAGCAGTTCGGGACTAGCGGGAGACGAGCAGTACTTC.

The chain links TRBV5-8 to TRBJ2-5, with TRBD2 as a possible D gene (6 bases). The CDR3 totals 12 residues. Germline V gene data show CDR1 as SGHTS and CDR2 as YDEGEE. CDR3 sequence (DNA): TGTGTGGGGCGGGGTCTCCAAGAGACCCAGTACTTC. Translation: CVGRGLQETQYF.

The chain couples TRBV6-5 to TRBJ2-1; 11 nucleotides agree with TRBD1. Trimming took 6 bases from V and 4 from J; bases not matched to a gene: 5. Per germline, CDR1 MNHEY and CDR2 SVGAGI. This CDR3 spans 15 amino acids. CDR3 coding DNA: TGTGCCAGCAGGTCGGGACAGGGGGGGTACAATGAGCAGTTCTTC. This gives the protein CASRSGQGGYNEQFF.

This clone was seen a handful of times. This chain links TRBV7-9 with TRBJ1-4, with a tentative D call TRBD1 (5 bases). Trimming stripped 4 bases from V and 2 bases from J, with 11 bases between. Germline V lookup: CDR1 SEHNR, CDR2 FQNEAQ (reference sequence). The CDR3 loop spans 15 amino acids. CDR3 protein: CASSSLPGTNEKLFF. The CDR3 bases are TGTGCCAGCAGCTCATTACCAGGGACTAATGAAAAACTGTTTTTT.

The J gene is TRBJ2-2, the V gene TRBV19, with 12 bases that match TRBD2. From germline, CDR1 is LNHDA and CDR2 SQIVND (reference sequence). The CDR3 runs 15 residues. The ends lost 4 bases at V and 6 bases at J; junction bases unmatched: 3. DNA for the CDR3: TGTGCCAGTAGTAACCTAGCGGGAGGGCCCGGGGAGCTGTTTTTT. This translates into CASSNLAGGPGELFF. Variable domain in full (rest from reference TRBV19 and TRBJ2-2): DGGITQSPKYLFRKEGQNVTLSCEQNLNHDAMYWYRQDPGQGLRLIYYSQIVNDFQKGDIAEGYSVSREKKESFPLTVTSAQKNPTAFYLCASSNLAGGPGELFFGEGSRLTVL.

This chain connects TRBV6-1 to TRBJ1-6, with a weak D call TRBD1 (5 bases). CDR3 length equals 15 residues. Trimming removed 0 bases from V and 5 bases from J, with 8 bases in between. Germline-derived CDR1 and CDR2 are MNHNS and SASEGT. The CDR3 loop reads CASSEARRDNSPLHF. Here the CDR3 DNA reads TGTGCCAGCAGTGAAGCCCGCAGGGATAATTCACCCCTCCACTTT.

This chain uses TRBV5-1 with TRBJ2-1; D is perhaps TRBD1 (6 bases). This CDR3 has 15 residues. In germline, CDR1 is SGHRS, CDR2 YFSETQ. V lost 4 bases, J lost 5 bases, and 16 bases lay in between. CDR3 sequence: CASSVDSGAHNEQFF. The DNA of the CDR3 is TGCGCCAGCAGCGTGGACAGTGGGGCCCACAATGAGCAGTTCTTC.

The chain has TRBV27 and TRBJ2-5, with 7 bases matching TRBD2. In germline, CDR1 is MNHEY, CDR2 SMNVEV (reference sequence). V shed 6 bases, J shed 0 bases, and the junction held 19 bases outside the gene matches. The CDR3 is made up of 19 amino acids. The CDR3 coding sequence is TGTGCCAGCAGAAAGAGGTCGGGAGCGGGACCAGGGTACCAAGAGACCCAGTACTTC. Its protein product is CASRKRSGAGPGYQETQYF.

The chain is built from TRBV29-1 and TRBJ2-7, with 10 bases identical to TRBD1. The germline V gene has CDR1 SQVTM and CDR2 ANQGSEA. The CDR3 contains 13 residues. V was clipped by 7 bases and J by 2 bases; unmatched bases: 5. CDR3 loop: CSAGTGVTYEQYF. The DNA for the CDR3 is TGCAGCGCTGGGACAGGGGTAACCTACGAGCAGTACTTC.

CDR3 sequence (DNA): TGCGCCAGCAGCCATTTCGGCCCCTTGGGCGAGACCCAGTACTTC. It yields the protein CASSHFGPLGETQYF. The chain carries TRBV4-1 and TRBJ2-5; D is unclear. Per the germline V gene, CDR1 is MGHRA and CDR2 is YSYEKL. The CDR3 consists of 15 residues. Between the trimmed V and J ends, which lost 3 bases and 5 bases, there was a span of 16 bases.

This chain links TRBV2 with TRBJ2-7; maybe TRBD2 (6 bases). V was pared by 6 bases and J by 4 bases, with 10 bases between. Germline values: CDR1 SNHLY, CDR2 FYNNEI. This CDR3 has 12 amino acids. Here the CDR3 reads CASSGTSYEQYF. CDR3 bases: TGTGCCAGCAGCGGGACTTCATACGAGCAGTACTTC.

This chain links TRBV11-2 with TRBJ2-5; TRBD2 agrees at 8 bases. The CDR3 consists of 14 residues. J gave up 6 bases and V 4 bases, and 7 bases lay outside the gene matches. In germline, CDR1 is SGHAT, CDR2 FQNNGV. For the CDR3, the DNA is TGTGCCAGCAGCTCAGTAGCGGGAAGGCAGACCCAGTACTTC. Its translation is CASSSVAGRQTQYF.

The count of this clone is one. This chain connects TRBV28 to TRBJ1-1; possibly TRBD1 for D (6 bases). V lost 6 bases and J lost 1, with 9 bases in between. CDR3 length equals 13 residues. Germline values: CDR1 MDHEN, CDR2 SYDVKM. CDR3 protein: CASSLDRNTEAFF. CDR3 in DNA: TGTGCCAGCAGCCTGGACAGGAACACTGAAGCTTTCTTT. The full variable domain, in which reference TRBV28 and TRBJ1-1 provide the parts outside the CDR3, is DVKVTQSSRYLVKRTGEKVFLECVQDMDHENMFWYRQDPGLGLRLIYFSYDVKMKEKGDIPEGYSVSREKKERFSLILESASTNQTSMYLCASSLDRNTEAFFGQGTRLTVV.

The chain employs TRBV4-1 and TRBJ2-3, with D unresolved. This CDR3 spans 14 amino acids. Germline V CDR1 and CDR2: MGHRA, YSYEKL. V lost 2 bases to trimming and J lost 4 bases, with 10 bases between them. CDR3 sequence: CASSQPTDPDTQYF. CDR3 DNA: TGCGCCAGCAGCCAACCAACAGACCCAGATACGCAGTATTTT.

The CDR3 DNA is TGCGCCAGCAGCCCAGGACAGCCTGGAAACACCATATATTTT. It is translated as CASSPGQPGNTIYF. This chain links TRBV5-1 with TRBJ1-3, with a tentative D call TRBD1 (6 bases). Trimming stripped 4 bases from V and 2 bases from J, with 10 bases between. The CDR3 is 14 residues long. Germline V gives CDR1 SGHRS, CDR2 YFSETQ.